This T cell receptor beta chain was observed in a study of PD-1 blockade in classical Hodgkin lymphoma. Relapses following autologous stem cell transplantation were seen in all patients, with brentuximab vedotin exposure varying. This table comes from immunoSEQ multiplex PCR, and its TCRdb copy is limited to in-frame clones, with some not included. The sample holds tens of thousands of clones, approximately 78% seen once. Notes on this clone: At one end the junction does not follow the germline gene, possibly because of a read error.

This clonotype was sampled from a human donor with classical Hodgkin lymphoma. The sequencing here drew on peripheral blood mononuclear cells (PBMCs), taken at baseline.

As DNA, the CDR3 is TGCAACGTTGCGGGAGAGACTGAAGCTTTCTTT. Its translation: CNVAGETEAFF. The rearrangement joins TRBV29-1 to TRBJ1-1; no clear D gene. The germline V gene encodes CDR1 SQVTM and CDR2 ANQGSEA. The CDR3 is made up of 11 amino acids.